These T cell receptor beta chains were read from a single sample in a study of blood T cells in healthy people across ages. TCRdb recomputed calls from the 5' RACE reads with MiXCR, one row per CDR3 protein. The profile shows about a million distinct CDR3 sequences, 45% to 60% of them singletons. The sample was blood. The source of these receptors is a woman aged 55-75 years in good health. Each CDR3 is given with its conserved first and last residue. Fields, in order: V gene, J gene, clone size, D gene, CDR3 protein, CDR3 DNA. The D gene is left open where the match is weak. Clone sizes are given selectively: once, few, many, or a class where the clone is expanded.

V: TRBV2; J: TRBJ2-1; size: .; D: .; CDR3: CASRLATYNEQFF; DNA: TGTGCCAGCAGGCTAGCGACTTACAATGAGCAGTTCTTC
V: TRBV20-1; J: TRBJ1-5; size: few; D: .; CDR3: CSSSSGTNSNQPQHF; DNA: TGCAGTTCCAGCTCCGGGACAAATAGCAATCAGCCCCAGCATTTT
V: TRBV6-1; J: TRBJ2-1; size: .; D: TRBD2; CDR3: CASRQAGVNEQFF; DNA: TGTGCCAGCAGGCAAGCGGGGGTCAATGAGCAGTTCTTC
V: TRBV6-5; J: TRBJ2-5; size: .; D: .; CDR3: CASSRSRGETQYF; DNA: TGTGCCAGCAGCAGGAGCCGCGGAGAGACCCAGTACTTC
V: TRBV9; J: TRBJ1-1; size: once; D: .; CDR3: CASSVGRGFTEAFF; DNA: TGTGCCAGCAGCGTAGGGAGGGGATTCACTGAAGCTTTCTTT
V: TRBV20-1; J: TRBJ1-5; size: .; D: .; CDR3: CSAGSGGAGTGQPQHF; DNA: TGCAGTGCTGGCTCCGGGGGGGCTGGGACGGGGCAGCCCCAGCATTTT
V: TRBV6-2/TRBV6-3; J: TRBJ2-7; size: .; D: TRBD2; CDR3: CASRPSGRHSYEQYF; DNA: TGTGCCAGCAGACCGAGCGGGAGACACTCCTACGAGCAGTACTTC
V: TRBV30; J: TRBJ2-7; size: .; D: TRBD2; CDR3: CAWSAGRPHDPYEQYF; DNA: TGTGCCTGGAGTGCCGGGAGGCCGCATGACCCCTACGAGCAGTACTTC
V: TRBV29-1; J: TRBJ2-2; size: many; D: .; CDR3: CSVVAGAGHNTGELFF; DNA: TGCAGCGTTGTTGCAGGTGCGGGCCATAACACCGGGGAGCTGTTTTTT
V: TRBV29-1; J: TRBJ2-7; size: .; D: TRBD1; CDR3: CSVGKGTVNEQYF; DNA: TGCAGCGTTGGAAAAGGGACAGTGAACGAGCAGTACTTC
V: TRBV6-1; J: TRBJ2-7; size: .; D: TRBD1; CDR3: CASSGTDRGLDEQYF; DNA: TGTGCCAGCAGTGGAACGGACAGGGGGCTGGACGAGCAGTACTTC
V: TRBV29-1; J: TRBJ2-3; size: .; D: TRBD2; CDR3: CSVVGTSGRTRTDTQYF; DNA: TGCAGCGTTGTGGGGACTAGCGGGAGGACTCGCACAGATACGCAGTATTTT
V: TRBV9; J: TRBJ2-1; size: few; D: .; CDR3: CASSVAGNSYNEQFF; DNA: TGTGCCAGCAGCGTTGCGGGAAACTCCTACAATGAGCAGTTCTTC
V: TRBV10-3; J: TRBJ1-1; size: .; D: TRBD1; CDR3: CAIRQGPSTEAFF; DNA: TGTGCCATAAGACAGGGGCCCTCCACTGAAGCTTTCTTT
V: TRBV14; J: TRBJ2-5; size: .; D: TRBD2; CDR3: CASSLGTSGSWYQETQYF; DNA: TGTGCCAGCAGCCTCGGGACTAGCGGGAGTTGGTACCAAGAGACCCAGTACTTC
V: TRBV6-5; J: TRBJ2-5; size: .; D: .; CDR3: CASSYGAGRIEQYF; DNA: TGTGCCAGCAGTTACGGGGCAGGGCGGATTGAGCAGTACTTC